The T cell receptor (beta chain) under discussion was sequenced for a study of T cell changes during pregnancy in multiple sclerosis (dated by TCRdb to about 2019). About the investigation overall: In women with multiple sclerosis, the researchers looked at how the T cell repertoire shifted as pregnancy progressed.

Comments on this clone: There is no known antigen for this receptor. Qualities for individual bases were not recorded, and no much larger clone is one base off.

In the germline V gene (reference sequence), CDR1 corresponds to LNHDA and CDR2 to SQIVND. The CDR3, cysteine through phenylalanine, is 15 amino acids long. The DNA shown is the 45-base CDR3, in frame from base 1. V is reduced by 4 bases and J by 4 bases, leaving a spacing of 16 bases between them. Libraries were made using the immunoSEQ multiplex PCR assay. The source is immuneACCESS, and TCRdb retained only in-frame sequences with V and J called. Part of the clones is not carried over; for the studies checked, unresolved V genes explain less than half of this, and the remainder is unexplained. A total of about 46,000 clones appear in this sample, less than 95% of them only once. Jointly, the top ten make up approximately 2.9% of the sample.

Material: CD8+ T cells from peripheral blood mononuclear cells, obtained in the second trimester of pregnancy. The V gene is TRBV19 and the J gene is TRBJ2-5, with TRBD1 tentatively as D gene (7 bases match). This sequence was found in a female donor with multiple sclerosis, enrolled in a pregnancy study. The DNA sequence is given as TGTGCCAGTAGTACCCCCCAGGGGGGCGGAGAGACCCAGTACTTC. Protein translation: CASSTPQGGGETQYF.